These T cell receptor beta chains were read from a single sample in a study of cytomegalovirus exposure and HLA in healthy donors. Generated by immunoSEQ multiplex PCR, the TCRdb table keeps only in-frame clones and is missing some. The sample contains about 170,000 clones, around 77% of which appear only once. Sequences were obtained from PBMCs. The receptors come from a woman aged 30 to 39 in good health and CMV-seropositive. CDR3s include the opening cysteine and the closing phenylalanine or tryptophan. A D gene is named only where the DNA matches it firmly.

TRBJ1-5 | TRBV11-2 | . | CASSLGYSQPQHF | TGTGCCAGCAGCTTGGGTTACAGTCAGCCCCAGCATTTT
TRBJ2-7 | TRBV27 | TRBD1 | CASSSFRDSSYEQYF | TGTGCCAGCAGTTCCTTCCGGGACAGCTCCTACGAGCAGTACTTC
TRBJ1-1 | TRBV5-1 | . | CASSTDNSGNTEAFF | TGCGCCAGCAGCACCGATAACTCAGGGAACACTGAAGCTTTCTTT
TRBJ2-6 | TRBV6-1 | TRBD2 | CASSERDGRSGANVLTF | TGTGCCAGCAGTGAGCGGGACGGGAGGTCTGGGGCCAACGTCCTGACTTTC
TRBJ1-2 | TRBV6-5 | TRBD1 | CASSYGQGDLYGYTF | TGTGCCAGCAGTTACGGACAGGGGGATTTATATGGCTACACCTTC
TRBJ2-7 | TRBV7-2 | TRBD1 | CASSPGTGSPYEQYF | TGTGCCAGCAGCCCTGGGACAGGGTCACCCTACGAGCAGTACTTC
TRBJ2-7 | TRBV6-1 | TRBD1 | CASSETRGPDEQYF | TGTGCCAGCAGTGAAACAAGGGGGCCGGACGAGCAGTACTTC
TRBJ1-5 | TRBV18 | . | CASSPPSGDQPQHF | TGTGCCAGCTCACCACCGAGCGGGGATCAGCCCCAGCATTTT
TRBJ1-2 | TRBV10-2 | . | CASSETSQGSGYTF | TGCGCCAGCAGTGAGACCTCCCAGGGTTCTGGCTACACCTTC
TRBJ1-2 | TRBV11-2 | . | CASSSSTGHYGYTF | TGTGCCAGCAGCTCCTCGACAGGACACTATGGCTACACCTTC
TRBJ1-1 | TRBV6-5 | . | CASSHATGTEAFF | TGTGCCAGCAGCCACGCTACAGGGACTGAAGCTTTCTTT